This T cell receptor (beta chain) came from a study of CD8+ T cells in alopecia areata (dated by TCRdb to 2016 to 2018). Describing the broader study: Treated patients were enrolled in an open-label pilot trial of oral tofacitinib, 5 to 10 mg twice daily, for moderate-to-severe alopecia areata. Tofacitinib was administered for 6 to 18 months, and 6 months of follow-up off drug were then conducted to assess delayed response and recurrence. The SALT score, which quantifies the percentage of affected scalp surface area, was used to measure disease severity in treated patients. To study T cell clonal expansion in alopecia areata, the researchers applied high-throughput TCRbeta sequencing to both the C3H/HeJ mouse model and human patients. On the human side, TCRbeta sequencing was run on scalp tissue and on sorted CD4+ and CD8+ peripheral blood T cells from healthy controls and from alopecia areata patients with either patchy or totalis/universalis disease. Tofacitinib-treated patients had biopsies at baseline and at 4 and 24 weeks of treatment, with a later scalp biopsy in several patients. Scalp clonality was compared across normal scalp (n=4), patchy alopecia areata scalp (n=8), and alopecia totalis/universalis scalp (n=8). The RNA source kit depended on sample type: the PAXgene miRNA kit for fixed scalp, the miRNeasy kit for PBMCs, and the RNeasy kit for mouse skin. immunoSEQ multiplex PCR using 35 Vbeta forward primers and 13 Jbeta reverse primers was used to amplify TCRbeta CDR3 regions.

Sample treatment or condition, as interpreted from the label and publication: oral pan-JAK inhibitor, 5-10 mg twice daily. Lesional scalp punch biopsies and peripheral blood were obtained from alopecia areata patients. PBMCs were separated by density centrifugation and stained for CD3, CD4 and CD8, after which CD4+ and CD8+ T cells were sorted on a FACSAria. Libraries were made using the immunoSEQ multiplex PCR assay. To provide template for TCR sequencing, every sample had RNA extracted and reverse transcribed into cDNA. SuperScript III was used for first-strand cDNA synthesis, primed with a 2:1 mix of oligo-dT and random hexamers. Amplification bias was assessed with a synthetic immune receptor repertoire, and residual bias was removed computationally. The original methods were these. Raw reads were preprocessed for error removal, and CDR3 was defined according to IMGT conventions as running from the conserved cysteine to phenylalanine. Clonality was calculated as 1 minus Shannon entropy normalized by log2 of the number of productive unique TCRs. Whether scalp clones were CD4 or CD8 was inferred by matching scalp TCRbeta sequences against CD4 and CD8 repertoires sorted from blood. The immuneACCESS repertoire file appears here via TCRdb, limited to in-frame rearrangements. These files lack a portion of the clones; in checked studies, under half of the deficit traces to unresolved V genes, and the cause of the others is not known. V and J calls plus clone size are reproduced from that table; the DNA served to infer D and trimming. The sample records approximately 200,000 clones, around 43% of which are singletons. The ten most abundant clones make up around 2.5% of the sample.

What the study reported, not specific to this receptor: Many expanded lesional clones persisted in scalp and blood during tofacitinib treatment, which may partly explain relapse after stopping treatment. Scalp clonality and the number of expanded CD8+ clones among the top 100 scalp clones were significantly decreased by tofacitinib. Lesional scalp, especially in alopecia totalis/universalis, showed higher clonality and more expanded CD8+ clones than normal scalp, suggesting antigenic drive. Shared TCR sequences between patients were less evident than in mice, which may be partly attributable to HLA diversity in the patient population. Because the treated cohort was small and had only one nonresponder, larger studies are needed to examine links between baseline CD8+ expansion and response. Unlike mouse skin, where gammadelta T cells dominate, normal human skin contains resident alphabeta T cells that get sequenced too, which complicates analysis of the scalp TCR repertoire.

Note on this clone: Its target antigen remains unknown. Base qualities were left out, and no much larger clone turns up one base away.

The CDR3 measures 10 amino acids from cysteine to phenylalanine. Only the CDR3 DNA is retained, 30 bases long and in frame from the first base. V sheds 9 bases and J sheds 7 bases, leaving 9 bases between their ends. The germline V gene supplies CDR1 SGHVS and CDR2 FQNEAQ. The sequence is built from TRBV7-8 and TRBJ2-5; the D gene remains uncertain. The sequencing here drew on CD4+ T cells sorted from blood, taken at approximately week 36, from a patient treated with tofacitinib. The clonotype originates from a human donor with alopecia areata. The nucleotides are TGTGCCAGTGGCAGGACGACCCAGTACTTC. It is translated as CASGRTTQYF.